This T cell receptor (beta chain) was captured in a study of cytomegalovirus exposure and HLA in healthy donors. This clone was picked up a small number of times. Its antigen is not known. At one of its ends the junction is not consistent with the germline gene, which may arise from a read error. Study-level points and caveats: Reports described diagnosis of cytomegalovirus status by the classifier as highly specific and sensitive. Subsequent analysis showed first-cohort TCR clusters tending to co-occur in around 110 validation repertoires.

Sequencing used immunoSEQ multiplex PCR; TCRdb keeps in-frame clones, though not all of them. The table shows about 280,000 clones, with more than 75% occurring only once. Sequences were obtained from PBMCs. The sequence came from a young woman in good health and CMV-seronegative.

This chain's CDR3 is CASRLDLGYTF. The CDR3, as DNA: TGTGCCAGCAGGTTGGATCTAGGCTACACCTTC. The rearrangement links TRBV5-8 to TRBJ1-2; D ambiguous. Germline-derived CDR1 and CDR2 are SGHTS and YDEGEE. The CDR3 consists of 11 residues.